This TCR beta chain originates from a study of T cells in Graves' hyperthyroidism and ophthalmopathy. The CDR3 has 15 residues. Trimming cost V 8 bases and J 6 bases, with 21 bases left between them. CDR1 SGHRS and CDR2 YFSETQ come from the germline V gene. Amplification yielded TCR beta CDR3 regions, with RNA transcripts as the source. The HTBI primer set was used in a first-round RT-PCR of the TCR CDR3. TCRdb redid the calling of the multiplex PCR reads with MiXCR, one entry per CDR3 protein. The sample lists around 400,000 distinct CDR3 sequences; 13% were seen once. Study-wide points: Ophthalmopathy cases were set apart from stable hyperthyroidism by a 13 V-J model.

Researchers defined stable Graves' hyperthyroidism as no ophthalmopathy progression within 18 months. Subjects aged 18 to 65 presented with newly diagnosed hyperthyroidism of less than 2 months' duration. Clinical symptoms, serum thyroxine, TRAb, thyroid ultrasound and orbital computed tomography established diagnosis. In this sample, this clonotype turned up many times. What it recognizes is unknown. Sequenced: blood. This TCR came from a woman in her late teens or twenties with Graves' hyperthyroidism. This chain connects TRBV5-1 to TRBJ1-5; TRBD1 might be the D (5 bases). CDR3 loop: CARIQWGVWGQPQHF. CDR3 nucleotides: TGCGCCAGAATCCAGTGGGGGGTTTGGGGTCAGCCCCAGCATTTT.